This TCR beta chain was documented in a study of blood T cell repertoires in COVID-19. The overall study: Researchers got acute and convalescent COVID-19 samples from the United States, Italy and Spain.

TCRdb keeps only in-frame clones here, not all; method: immunoSEQ multiplex PCR. Of roughly 100,000 clones listed, around 87% were seen once; the top ten hold 11%. Sequenced input: peripheral blood. This TCR derives from a woman in her 30s with acute or convalescent COVID-19.

CDR3 loop: CAIRTAGGDEQFF. The CDR3 nucleotides are TGTGCCATCAGGACGGCAGGGGGCGACGAGCAGTTCTTC. The chain employs TRBV10-3 and TRBJ2-1; 8 bases are shared with TRBD1. This CDR3 has 13 residues. The V gene's germline CDR1 is ENHRY and CDR2 SYGVKD. Trimming cost V 6 bases and J 10 bases; bases outside gene matches: 8.